Below, 21 T cell receptor beta chains from the same sample are listed, as sequenced in a study of blood T cell repertoires in COVID-19. Data came from immunoSEQ multiplex PCR; TCRdb stores just in-frame clones and leaves some out. The data contain about 90,000 clones, roughly four fifths of them singletons. Sequencing was carried out using peripheral blood. These receptors all come from a human donor in a cohort sampled during active COVID-19.

This chain joins TRBV27 and TRBJ1-1, with D possibly matching TRBD1 (6 bases). Between the trimmed V and J ends, which lost 7 bases and 2 bases, there was a span of 20 bases. The CDR3 covers 16 residues. Germline lookup yields CDR1 MNHEY and CDR2 SMNVEV (reference sequence). The CDR3 sequence is CASTPAGGGRNTEAFF. In nucleotides, the CDR3 is TGTGCCAGCACCCCGGCGGGGGGCGGAAGAAACACTGAAGCTTTCTTT.

This clone was seen once. This chain connects TRBV5-4 to TRBJ1-4, with D hard to call. V gave up 0 bases and J gave up 2 bases, with 5 bases separating them. Germline lookup yields CDR1 SGHNT and CDR2 YYREEE (reference sequence). The CDR3 runs to 14 residues. The CDR3 region is CASSLGGTNEKLFF. The CDR3 DNA reads as TGTGCCAGCAGCTTGGGAGGGACTAATGAAAAACTGTTTTTT.

J is TRBJ2-2 and V is TRBV7-2; no clear D. This CDR3 contains 15 residues. Trimming stripped 1 base from V and 7 bases from J, with 13 bases between. Germline V gives CDR1 SGHTA, CDR2 FQGNSA. CDR3 coding DNA: TGTGCCAGCAGCTTAGTGGCGTCTAGTGGCGGGGAGCTGTTTTTT. Residues: CASSLVASSGGELFF.

The rearrangement joins TRBV15 to TRBJ1-6; D possibly corresponds to TRBD1 (6 bases). CDR1 and CDR2 (germline): LNHNV, YYDKDF (reference sequence). The ends were cut back, 0 bases at V and 7 bases at J, with 13 bases in the middle. The CDR3 spans 16 residues. DNA of the CDR3: TGTGCCACCAGCAGAGATCAAGGACAGCAAAATTCACCCCTCCACTTT. Amino acids: CATSRDQGQQNSPLHF.

The chain joins TRBV3-1 (or the pseudogene TRBV3-2) to TRBJ2-3; D remains unclear. CDR3 size: 13 residues. The V end was cut by 2 bases, the J end by 6 bases, with 9 bases between. CDR1 LGHDT and CDR2 YNNKEL come from the germline V gene (reference sequence). CDR3 residues: CASSQLGADTQYF. DNA of the CDR3: TGTGCCAGCAGCCAACTAGGAGCGGATACGCAGTATTTT.

The V gene is TRBV11-2, the J gene TRBJ2-3, with D maybe TRBD1 (6 bases). V lost 5 bases, J lost 7 bases, and 13 bases lay in between. This CDR3 is 13 amino acids long. Germline loops: CDR1 SGHAT, CDR2 FQNNGV. The CDR3 here is CASSVKQGNTQYF. The CDR3 DNA sequence: TGTGCCAGCAGCGTCAAACAGGGAAATACGCAGTATTTT.

The J gene is TRBJ1-4, the V gene TRBV19; D might be TRBD1 (5 bases). The V gene lost 7 bases and the J gene lost 4 bases, with 16 bases spanning the gap. The CDR3 spans 15 residues. Per the germline V gene, CDR1 is LNHDA and CDR2 is SQIVND (reference sequence). The CDR3 DNA follows: TGTGCCAGTACCCGGAGGAGGGGAGGTAATGAAAAACTGTTTTTT. Residues: CASTRRRGGNEKLFF.

V usage is TRBV6-6 and J usage is TRBJ1-5; a possible D gene is TRBD1 (6 bases). Germline V lookup: CDR1 MNHNY, CDR2 SVGAGI (reference sequence). CDR3 length: 15 residues. The ends were cut back, 6 bases at V and 1 base at J, with 13 bases in the middle. The CDR3 sequence: CASSPQGISNQPQHF. CDR3 in DNA: TGTGCCAGCAGCCCACAGGGAATAAGCAATCAGCCCCAGCATTTT.

The chain has TRBV19 and TRBJ2-7; a possible D gene is TRBD1 (5 bases). Trimming left V 2 bases short and J 0 bases short, with 8 bases between. Per the germline V gene, CDR1 is LNHDA and CDR2 is SQIVND (reference sequence). The CDR3 loop spans 14 amino acids. CDR3 nucleotides: TGTGCCAGTAGTATACGTCAGGGCTCCTACGAGCAGTACTTC. Its protein is CASSIRQGSYEQYF.

This chain joins TRBV18 and TRBJ2-7; D is perhaps TRBD2 (6 bases). V lost 3 bases to trimming and J lost 3 bases, with 9 bases between them. CDR1 is KGHSH, CDR2 LQKENI, per germline. CDR3 size: 13 residues. The CDR3 bases are TGTGCCAGCTCACCCGGGAGAAACTACGAGCAGTACTTC. Translating it yields CASSPGRNYEQYF.

The genes are TRBV21-1 and TRBJ2-7; the table's D call, TRBD1, was not checked against the DNA. TRBV21-1 is listed as a pseudogene. The CDR3 loop spans 19 amino acids. CDR3 sequence: CARQRGQRDRGPISYEQYF. CDR3 DNA: TGTGCCCGCCAAAGGGGACAAAGGGACAGGGGTCCCATTTCCTACGAGCAGTACTTC.

The chain is built from TRBV13 and TRBJ2-5; 10 positions match TRBD1. V trimming: 4 bases; J trimming: 6 bases; junction bases outside the gene matches: 8. The germline gives CDR1 PRHDT, CDR2 FYEKMQ (reference sequence). This CDR3 is 15 amino acids long. CDR3 coding DNA: TGTGCCAGCAGCTCCCGACAGGGGGCCTGGCAGACCCAGTACTTC. It codes for CASSSRQGAWQTQYF. The whole variable domain, remainder taken from reference TRBV13 and TRBJ2-5, is AAGVIQSPRHLIKEKRETATLKCYPIPRHDTVYWYQQGPGQDPQFLISFYEKMQSDKGSIPDRFSAQQFSDYHSELNMSSLELGDSALYFCASSSRQGAWQTQYFGPGTRLLVL.

The V and J genes are TRBV5-1 and TRBJ1-4; the D is unclear. This CDR3 comprises 17 residues. Germline CDR1 reads SGHRS; CDR2 reads YFSETQ. The V end lost 2 bases, the J end lost 2 bases, and 16 bases lay between the germline ends. The CDR3 DNA reads as TGCGCCAGCAGCTTCTGGAACAGCAGGATCACTAATGAAAAACTGTTTTTT. This sequence encodes CASSFWNSRITNEKLFF.

This clone was counted a single time. The J gene is TRBJ1-1, the V gene TRBV9; TRBD1 is a possible D gene (6 bases). The V end was cut by 0 bases, the J end by 9 bases, with 12 bases between. CDR3 length: 13 amino acids. Germline CDR1 and CDR2: SGDLS and YYNGEE. This chain's CDR3 is CASSVVETGKAFF. The CDR3, as DNA: TGTGCCAGCAGCGTAGTTGAAACAGGGAAAGCTTTCTTT. The complete variable domain, with remaining parts taken from reference TRBV9 and TRBJ1-1, reads DSGVTQTPKHLITATGQRVTLRCSPRSGDLSVYWYQQSLDQGLQFLIQYYNGEERAKGNILERFSAQQFPDLHSELNLSSLELGDSALYFCASSVVETGKAFFGQGTRLTVV.

The chain is built from TRBV18 and TRBJ1-3, with TRBD1 matching 7 bases. The junction had 4 bases not matched to a gene; V was cut back by 1 base and J by 4 bases. Germline values: CDR1 KGHSH, CDR2 LQKENI. This CDR3 is built from 15 residues. CDR3 DNA sequence: TGTGCCAGCTCACCACTTCAGGGGGACGGAAACACCATATATTTT. This gives the protein CASSPLQGDGNTIYF.

This chain links TRBV5-1 with TRBJ2-3, with 10 bases identical to TRBD2. Germline CDR1 and CDR2: SGHRS and YFSETQ. V lost 4 bases to trimming and J lost 2 bases; unmatched junction nucleotides: 4. This CDR3 is built from 15 residues. CDR3 protein: CASSKSGGATDTQYF. In DNA, the CDR3 is TGCGCCAGCAGCAAAAGCGGGGGGGCCACAGATACGCAGTATTTT.

The rearrangement joins TRBV5-1 to TRBJ1-1; D unclear. The CDR3 runs 14 residues. Trimming cost V 2 bases and J 2 bases, with 10 bases left between them. Germline CDR1 and CDR2: SGHRS and YFSETQ. In DNA form, the CDR3 reads TGCGCCAGCAGCTTAGACACACATAACACTGAAGCTTTCTTT. The encoded protein is CASSLDTHNTEAFF.

The rearrangement uses TRBV5-8 and TRBJ1-4; unclear D gene. The CDR3 extends over 13 amino acids. V lost 1 base and J lost 4, with 5 bases in between. Looked up from germline, CDR1 is SGHTS and CDR2 is YDEGEE. The CDR3 loop reads CASSLYSNEKLFF. The CDR3 DNA sequence: TGTGCCAGCAGCTTGTACAGTAATGAAAAACTGTTTTTT.

This chain links TRBV19 with TRBJ1-3, with TRBD1 as a possible D gene (5 bases). This CDR3 spans 16 amino acids. V lost 3 bases and J lost 4, with 16 bases in between. CDR1 and CDR2 (germline): LNHDA, SQIVND (reference sequence). The CDR3 reads CASSMDGRAAGNTIYF. For the CDR3, the DNA is TGTGCCAGTAGTATGGACGGCAGGGCGGCCGGAAACACCATATATTTT.

The V and J genes are TRBV5-1 and TRBJ2-7; possibly TRBD2 for D (5 bases). The CDR3 contains 13 residues. V was trimmed by 0 bases and J by 5 bases, leaving 9 bases between them. Germline V gene data show CDR1 as SGHRS and CDR2 as YFSETQ. The CDR3 DNA sequence: TGCGCCAGCAGCTTGGGCCCCGGGGACGAGCAGTACTTC. Its protein product is CASSLGPGDEQYF.

The CDR3 loop reads CASSQTAYNEKLFF. The DNA for the CDR3 is TGTGCCAGCAGTCAGACAGCTTATAATGAAAAACTGTTTTTT. The rearrangement links TRBV27 to TRBJ1-4; tentative D call: TRBD1 (5 bases). The CDR3 sequence is 14 residues long. The V end was cut by 5 bases, the J end by 4 bases, with 11 bases between. Germline V gene data show CDR1 as MNHEY and CDR2 as SMNVEV (reference sequence). The whole variable domain, filled in from reference TRBV27 and TRBJ1-4, reads EAQVTQNPRYLITVTGKKLTVTCSQNMNHEYMSWYRQDPGLGLRQIYYSMNVEVTDKGDVPEGYKVSRKEKRNFPLILESPSPNQTSLYFCASSQTAYNEKLFFGSGTQLSVL.